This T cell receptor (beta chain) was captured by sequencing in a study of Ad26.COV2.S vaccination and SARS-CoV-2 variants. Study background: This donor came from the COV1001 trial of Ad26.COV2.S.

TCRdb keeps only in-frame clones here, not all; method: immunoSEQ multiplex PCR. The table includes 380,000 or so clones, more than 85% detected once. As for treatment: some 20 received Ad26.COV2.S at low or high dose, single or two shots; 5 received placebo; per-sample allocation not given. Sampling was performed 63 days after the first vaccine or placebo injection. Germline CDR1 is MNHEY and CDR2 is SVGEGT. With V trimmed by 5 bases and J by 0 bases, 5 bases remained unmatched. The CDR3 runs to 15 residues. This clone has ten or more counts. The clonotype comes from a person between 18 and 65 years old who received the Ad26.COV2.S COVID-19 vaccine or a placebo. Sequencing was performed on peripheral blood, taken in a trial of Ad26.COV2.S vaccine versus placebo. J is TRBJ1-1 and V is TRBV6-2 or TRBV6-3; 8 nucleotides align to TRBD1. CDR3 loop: CASSRTGIMNTEAFF. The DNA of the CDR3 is TGTGCCAGCAGTCGGACAGGGATCATGAACACTGAAGCTTTCTTT.